This T cell receptor beta chain comes out of a study of vaccination and CD4 T cells after COVID-19 (dated by TCRdb to between 2021 and 2022). As for the study more broadly: Convalescent patients had a positive SARS-CoV-2 result on nasal swab PCR, and of these patients, several had mild disease and one had severe disease. In under twelve COVID-19 convalescent patients and a few infection-naive healthy vaccine recipients, researchers compared the spike-specific CD4+ TCR repertoire from before mRNA vaccination with the repertoire from after. Each participant got two doses of either the Pfizer-BioNTech BNT162b2 vaccine (n=8) or the Moderna mRNA-1273 vaccine (n=2). Post-vaccine blood samples were taken a median of around 77 days after the second vaccine dose, with a range of about 13 to 250 days. Post-COVID blood samples from convalescent patients were collected a median of approximately 100 days after diagnosis, with a range of roughly 30 to 170 days. In the convalescent cohort there were six males and four females, among whom were two Hispanic individuals, seven Caucasians, two Asians and one multiracial person. For a few convalescent patients, samples were collected at an early post-vaccination timepoint (day 14) as well as at a late post-vaccination timepoint (days 161 to 241).

Overall study outcomes, separate from this receptor: Of the vaccine-specific clones found in convalescent patients, nearly all (304 of 307) were mono-reactive for SARS-CoV-2 spike instead of being cross-reactive with common cold coronaviruses. In convalescent patients, a median approximately 86% of post-vaccine SARS-CoV-2-reactive clones were detected only after vaccination, suggesting vaccine-specific priming. The study included relatively few convalescent patients and did not analyze early timepoints after natural infection. Although the median number of SARS-CoV-2-reactive clonotypes went up from roughly 19 after infection to some 38 after vaccination, the increase was not significant.

The CDR3, from cysteine to phenylalanine, totals 15 residues. CDR3 DNA is the only sequence kept; it has 45 bases, read in frame from the first base. The CDR1 and CDR2 encoded by the germline V gene are MNHEY and SVGAGI. V and J are truncated by 2 bases and 0 bases respectively, leaving an intervening sequence of 8 bases. This specimen's time point label, interpreted: late sampling 161 to 241 days after vaccination in a few convalescent patients. Positive SARS-CoV-2 PCR tests in the convalescent patients dated from March to December 2020, before Alpha, Beta and Delta variants emerged in the United States. Ficoll-Paque Plus gradient centrifugation was used to isolate PBMCs from whole blood, and the isolated PBMCs were then either used fresh or cryopreserved at -140C. This clonotype was found a few times. Its antigen specificity is not known. The input lacks base qualities; no much larger clone sits a single base away.

Library method: PCR. Sequencer: Illumina iSeq 100. As for how the authors treated the data: Non-productive sequences were removed, and CDR3s that did not start with C, did not end with F or W, or were shorter than 7 amino acids were discarded. CDR3 homology was assessed with Levenshtein distances (stringdist) and unrooted phylogenetic trees (ape) in R version 3.6.1. TCRdb itself trimmed the public reads at Q25 with fastp, ran MiXCR and retained productive beta chains. All rows with the same CDR3 protein become a single entry with the most common DNA and genes. TCRdb's processing, not the authors', yielded these V and J calls. This sample is represented by some 26,000 distinct CDR3 sequences; under 65% of them were singletons. 5.5% of the sample is in the top ten clones.

Source: CD4+ T cells from blood, taken about 7 months after SARS-CoV-2 vaccination. This clonotype was sampled from a human donor who had recovered from COVID-19. The chain employs TRBV6-5 and TRBJ1-3; the D segment cannot be called with confidence. The CDR3 protein: CASSYPGYSGNTIYF. In nucleotide form, the sequence is TGTGCCAGCAGTTACCCGGGATACTCTGGAAACACCATATATTTT.